This T cell receptor beta chain was retrieved from a study of CD8+ T cells in alopecia areata. About the study: Tofacitinib ran for 6 to 18 months before 6 months off drug.

Extraction of RNA preceded its reverse transcription into cDNA, which served as the sequencing template. Repertoires were generated with immunoSEQ multiplex PCR, while TCRdb's copy carries only in-frame clones and drops some. Of 110,000 to 150,000 clones detected, about 60% appear once; the ten largest clones hold about 6%. Germline V CDR1 and CDR2: SGHNT, YYREEE (reference sequence). V lost 3 bases to trimming and J lost 2 bases, with 14 bases between them. The CDR3 runs 15 residues. The V gene is TRBV5-4, the J gene TRBJ1-2; D possibly corresponds to TRBD1 (6 bases). Sample: CD4+ T cells sorted from blood, taken at week 0. This clonotype was sampled from a human donor with alopecia areata. Here the CDR3 DNA reads TGTGCCAGCAGCTCCACAGGGTTATTCAACTATGGCTACACCTTC. Translated, it gives CASSSTGLFNYGYTF.